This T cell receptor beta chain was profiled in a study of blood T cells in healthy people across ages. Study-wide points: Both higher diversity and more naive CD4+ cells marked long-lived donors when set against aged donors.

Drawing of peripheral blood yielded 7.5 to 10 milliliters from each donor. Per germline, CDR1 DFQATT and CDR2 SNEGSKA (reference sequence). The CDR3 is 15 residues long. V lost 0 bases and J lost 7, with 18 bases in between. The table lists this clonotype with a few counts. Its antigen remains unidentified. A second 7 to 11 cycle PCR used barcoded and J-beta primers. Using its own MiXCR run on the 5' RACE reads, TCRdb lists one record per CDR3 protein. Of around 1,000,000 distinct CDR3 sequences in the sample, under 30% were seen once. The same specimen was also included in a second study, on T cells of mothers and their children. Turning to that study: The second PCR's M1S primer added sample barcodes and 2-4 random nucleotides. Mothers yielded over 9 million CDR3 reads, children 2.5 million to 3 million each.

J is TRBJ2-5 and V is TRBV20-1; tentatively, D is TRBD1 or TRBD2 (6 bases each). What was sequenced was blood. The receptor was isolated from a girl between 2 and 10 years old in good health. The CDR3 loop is CSARDLARGTVTQYF. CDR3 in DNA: TGCAGTGCTAGAGATCTAGCGAGGGGGACCGTGACCCAGTACTTC.